Below are 3 T cell receptor beta chains sequenced from a single sample in a study of regulatory T cells in long-lasting Graves disease. Stated time point: persistent/refractory GD, antithyroid drugs over 5 years with positive TRAb. After RNA was extracted from PBMCs, the TCR library was made from it. Construction of the TCR beta libraries employed iRepertoire HTBI primers in conjunction with Arm-PCR of CDR3 regions. TCRdb reprocessed the multiplex PCR reads with MiXCR, giving one entry per CDR3 protein. This sample has more than 650,000 distinct CDR3 sequences; approximately 31% occur once, and the top ten carry roughly 40%. The specimen comprised peripheral blood mononuclear cells (PBMCs), sampled when the disease was refractory, from a patient treated with antithyroid drugs. All receptors derive from a female donor with Graves disease.

The CDR3 region has the DNA TGTGCCAGCAGCCGCTCGGGGCTGGCCAAAAACATTCAGTACTTC. As protein: CASSRSGLAKNIQYF. The rearrangement links TRBV14 to TRBJ2-4; D may correspond to TRBD1 or TRBD2 (5 bases each). There are 15 residues in the CDR3. Trimming shortened V by 4 bases and J by 1 base, and 11 bases separated the two germline ends. Germline loops: CDR1 SGHDN, CDR2 FVKESK. Together with reference TRBV14 and TRBJ2-4, the CDR3 gives the full variable domain: EAGVTQFPSHSVIEKGQTVTLRCDPISGHDNLYWYRRVMGKEIKFLLHFVKESKQDESGMPNNRFLAERTGGTYSTLKVQPAELEDSGVYFCASSRSGLAKNIQYFGAGTRLSVL.

This clonotype was seen a few times. This chain links TRBV5-1 with TRBJ1-1, with TRBD1 identical over 7 bases. The germline CDR1 and CDR2 sequences are SGHRS and YFSETQ. The CDR3 totals 16 residues. The trim removed 3 bases at V and 0 bases at J, leaving 8 bases unmatched. The CDR3 DNA reads TGCGCCAGCAGCTGGGGACCCGGACAGGTGAACACTGAAGCTTTCTTT. Translation gives CASSWGPGQVNTEAFF.

The CDR3 is CASSSEAYTEAFF. The CDR3 nucleotides read TGTGCCAGCAGTTCCGAGGCCTACACTGAAGCTTTCTTT. The V gene is TRBV16, the J gene TRBJ1-1; D gene ambiguous. This CDR3 contains 13 residues. Germline V lookup: CDR1 KGHSY, CDR2 FQNENV. V was pared by 6 bases and J by 3 bases, with 11 bases between.